The 18 T cell receptor beta chains below come from one sample, sequenced in a study of T cell changes during pregnancy in multiple sclerosis. Sequencing used immunoSEQ multiplex PCR; TCRdb keeps in-frame clones, though not all of them. In the table there are over 20,000 clones, around 90% of which are singletons. The material was CD4+ T cells from peripheral blood mononuclear cells, obtained in the third trimester of pregnancy. Source of these receptors: a female donor in good health, enrolled as a control in a pregnancy study.

The chain combines TRBV2 with TRBJ1-5, with TRBD1 identical over 8 bases. This CDR3 comprises 15 residues. Per the germline V gene, CDR1 is SNHLY and CDR2 is FYNNEI. V was clipped by 3 bases and J by 7 bases; unmatched bases: 8. The DNA for the CDR3 is TGTGCCAGCAGTGAGTTCAGGGGGCTTAAGCAGCCCCAGCATTTT. Its translation: CASSEFRGLKQPQHF. Combining the CDR3 with reference TRBV2 and TRBJ1-5 gives the whole variable domain EPEVTQTPSHQVTQMGQEVILRCVPISNHLYFYWYRQILGQKVEFLVSFYNNEISEKSEIFDDQFSVERPDGSNFTLKIRSTKLEDSAMYFCASSEFRGLKQPQHFGDGTRLSIL.

The chain is built from TRBV5-6 and TRBJ2-2, with 9 bases aligning to TRBD2. The CDR3 is 17 residues long. Unmatched junction bases numbered 10, after V lost 0 bases and J lost 7 bases. Germline CDR1 is SGHDT and CDR2 is YYEEEE. CDR3 sequence reads: CASSLDLAGRHGGELFF. CDR3 in DNA: TGTGCCAGCAGCTTGGATCTAGCGGGACGCCACGGCGGGGAGCTGTTTTTT.

The V call is TRBV1, the J call TRBJ2-3; no DNA check was done on the table's D call, TRBD1. TRBV1 is reported as a pseudogene. This CDR3 comprises 16 residues. CDR3 in DNA: TGCACCAGCAGCCAAGAAAAAAAAGGGGCCTTAGATACGCAGTATTTT. Translated: CTSSQEKKGALDTQYF.

This clone was seen a handful of times. CDR3 in DNA: TGTGCCAGCATTCACCGGCCGACAGGGAATTCACCCCTCCACTTT. Translating gives CASIHRPTGNSPLHF. The genes are TRBV6-6 and TRBJ1-6; TRBD1 matches 7 bases. Germline assignment: CDR1 MNHNY and CDR2 SVGAGI (reference sequence). V lost 7 bases to trimming and J lost 7 bases; unmatched junction nucleotides: 10. There are 15 residues in the CDR3.

The chain uses TRBV7-8 and TRBJ2-7, with D possibly matching TRBD1 (6 bases). This CDR3 is 14 amino acids long. The V and J ends lost 7 bases and 0 bases respectively, with 13 bases between them. Germline V gene lookup returns CDR1 SGHVS and CDR2 FQNEAQ. CDR3 sequence reads: CASIQGRLSYEQYF. The CDR3 DNA sequence: TGTGCCAGCATACAGGGCCGCCTCTCCTACGAGCAGTACTTC.

The chain recombines TRBV7-9 with TRBJ2-7, with 8 bases aligning to TRBD1. Germline-derived CDR1 and CDR2 are SEHNR and FQNEAQ (reference sequence). The CDR3 sequence is 15 residues long. The ends lost 5 bases at V and 4 bases at J; junction bases unmatched: 10. In DNA form, the CDR3 reads TGTGCCAGCAGCGCGAACAGGGGGGAGAGGTACGAGCAGTACTTC. Translating it yields CASSANRGERYEQYF.

The count of this clone is one. This sequence joins TRBV5-1 and TRBJ2-5; 9 bases are shared with TRBD2. J gave up 5 bases and V 4 bases, and 12 bases lay outside the gene matches. The CDR3 covers 16 residues. The germline V gene has CDR1 SGHRS and CDR2 YFSETQ. The CDR3, as DNA: TGCGCCAGCAGCGGCAGGGATAGCGGGAGACCGGAGACCCAGTACTTC. It translates to CASSGRDSGRPETQYF.

The gene calls are TRBV5-4 and TRBJ1-1; D uncertain. Germline CDR1 SGHNT, CDR2 YYREEE (reference sequence). V lost 5 bases and J 0 bases, leaving 11 bases between the germline ends. This CDR3 contains 14 residues. This chain's CDR3 is CASSLRPLNTEAFF. The CDR3 nucleotides are TGTGCCAGCAGTCTGCGTCCGTTGAACACTGAAGCTTTCTTT.

The genes are TRBV28 and TRBJ2-4, with D unclear. Germline CDR1 reads MDHEN; CDR2 reads SYDVKM. Trimming took off 2 bases at V and 0 bases at J, with 8 bases between the two ends. This CDR3 has 15 amino acids. The CDR3 sequence: CASSLVSLAKNIQYF. The DNA of the CDR3 is TGTGCCAGCAGTTTAGTCTCTCTAGCCAAAAACATTCAGTACTTC.

The chain recombines TRBV7-2 with TRBJ1-4; a weak D match, TRBD1 (6 bases). The CDR3 contains 16 residues. Trimming shortened V by 1 base and J by 5 bases, and 14 bases separated the two germline ends. Per germline, CDR1 SGHTA and CDR2 FQGNSA. For the CDR3, the DNA is TGTGCCAGCAGCTTAGTCTCGGGGGGCTCAAATGAAAAACTGTTTTTT. Its translation: CASSLVSGGSNEKLFF.

This chain joins TRBV15 and TRBJ1-2, with D uncertain. Trimming pared 2 bases from V and 14 bases from J, leaving 15 bases between. Germline CDR1 LNHNV, CDR2 YYDKDF (reference sequence). The CDR3 sequence is 12 residues long. Here the CDR3 reads CATSRPYEPQTF. The CDR3 bases are TGTGCCACCAGCAGACCATACGAACCTCAGACCTTC.

The sample holds one count of this clone. J is TRBJ1-2 and V is TRBV7-9; possibly TRBD1 for D (6 bases). CDR3 length: 14 amino acids. Germline CDR1 is SEHNR and CDR2 is FQNEAQ (reference sequence). V was cut by 5 bases and J by 7 bases, with 17 bases left in between. CDR3 sequence reads: CASSPPGQSTGYTF. CDR3 coding DNA: TGTGCCAGCAGCCCCCCGGGACAAAGTACTGGCTACACCTTC.

This chain joins TRBV6-1 and TRBJ2-1; 16 positions agree with TRBD2. The germline V gene has CDR1 MNHNS and CDR2 SASEGT. The trim removed 3 bases at V and 12 bases at J, leaving 8 bases unmatched. This CDR3 is 16 amino acids long. The CDR3, as DNA: TGTGCCAGCAGTGACCTCGGGACTAGCGGGGGGGCATGGCAGTTCTTC. It is translated as CASSDLGTSGGAWQFF.

V usage is TRBV2 and J usage is TRBJ1-1; D uncertain. CDR3 length: 14 amino acids. Trimming removed 1 base at V and 1 base at J, with 7 bases between. Germline CDR1 and CDR2: SNHLY and FYNNEI. The CDR3 DNA reads as TGTGCCAGCAGTGAAGTCGGGTGGAACACTGAAGCTTTCTTT. Its translation: CASSEVGWNTEAFF.

This chain uses TRBV2 with TRBJ1-1; D gene uncertain. V was clipped by 5 bases and J by 7 bases, with 8 bases between them. The CDR3 is 11 amino acids. Germline values: CDR1 SNHLY, CDR2 FYNNEI. In DNA form, the CDR3 reads TGTGCCAGCAGTCAGGTGAATGAAGCTTTCTTT. Translation gives CASSQVNEAFF.

This rearrangement joins TRBV7-3 to TRBJ2-2; no clear D gene. Trimming cost V 6 bases and J 4 bases, with 6 bases left between them. Germline V gene data show CDR1 as SGHTA and CDR2 as FQGTGA. This CDR3 contains 12 residues. The CDR3 protein is CASSSGTGELFF. The DNA for the CDR3 is TGTGCCAGCAGTTCGGGCACCGGGGAGCTGTTTTTT.

The chain joins TRBV4-1 to TRBJ1-5; tentative D call: TRBD1 (6 bases). V dropped 0 bases and J dropped 5 bases, with 14 bases sitting between them. The CDR3 length is 16 residues. Per germline, CDR1 MGHRA and CDR2 YSYEKL. The CDR3 loop reads CASSQDGGLGHQPQHF. CDR3 in DNA: TGCGCCAGCAGCCAAGATGGGGGCCTTGGGCATCAGCCCCAGCATTTT.

The rearrangement links TRBV5-4 to TRBJ2-1; 9 bases match TRBD2. The CDR3 is made up of 16 amino acids. Germline CDR1 and CDR2: SGHNT and YYREEE (reference sequence). The V gene end was trimmed by 0 bases and the J gene end by 3 bases; junction bases not matched to a gene: 4. CDR3 protein: CASSLAAGGGYNEQFF. In DNA form, the CDR3 reads TGTGCCAGCAGCTTGGCGGCGGGGGGGGGCTACAATGAGCAGTTCTTC.